This T cell receptor beta chain was documented in a study of vaccination effects on CD4 cells after COVID-19. Worth noting for this clone: The antigen is not known.

Viral peptide pools were used in the ViraFEST assay to expand antigen-specific CD4+ T cells, and sequencing came afterward. The culture ran for 10 to 11 days, and then CD4+ T cells were isolated. Each person got two doses of an mRNA SARS-CoV-2 vaccine, BNT162b2 or mRNA-1273. Vaccinated recipients, who were negative for nucleocapsid antibodies, had no history of SARS-CoV-2 infection. Researchers swapped half the medium for IL-2 medium on both days 3 and 7. Profiled with immunoSEQ multiplex PCR; TCRdb holds only in-frame clones, not every one. The table has about 30,000 clones, about 74% seen once; the top ten hold under 20%. The CDR3 length is 16 residues. V was shortened by 5 bases and J by 0 bases, with 16 bases between the two germline ends. Germline V gives CDR1 SEHNR, CDR2 FQNEAQ (reference sequence).

This rearrangement joins TRBV7-9 to TRBJ1-2; possible D gene TRBD1, 5 bases. The origin of this receptor is a human donor who received a COVID-19 vaccine. The sample here was CD4+ T cells from PBMCs cultured with HCoV-OC43 spike peptides, taken after COVID-19 vaccination. Regarding subset: HCoV-OC43 spike overlapping peptide pool stimulation. DNA for the CDR3: TGTGCCAGCAGCCCAGATTGGGGGGGGGCTAACTATGGCTACACCTTC. This sequence encodes CASSPDWGGANYGYTF.